These 13 T cell receptor beta chains were all obtained from the same sample, sequenced in a study of blood T cell dynamics during melanoma immunotherapy. Documented time point: week 3, after first cycle of checkpoint inhibitor. Generated by immunoSEQ multiplex PCR, the TCRdb table keeps only in-frame clones and is missing some. The table shows 15,000 to 20,000 clones, with about 94% occurring only once. Source: effector memory CD8+ T cells from blood, taken from a patient treated with checkpoint blockade. The source of these receptors is a human donor with melanoma.

This chain uses TRBV5-1 with TRBJ2-2; D is perhaps TRBD1 or TRBD2 (5 bases each). The CDR3 contains 16 residues. V was clipped by 4 bases and J by 6 bases, with 19 bases between them. Germline V gene lookup returns CDR1 SGHRS and CDR2 YFSETQ. The DNA for the CDR3 is TGCGCCAGCAGCCATTCTAGGTCCGTGGGGGCCGGGGAGCTGTTTTTT. Translating gives CASSHSRSVGAGELFF.

The chain couples TRBV21-1 to TRBJ2-7. TRBV21-1 constitutes a pseudogene. CDR3 length: 11 residues. CDR3 in amino acids: CASTPPRGQYF. The CDR3 coding sequence is TGTGCCAGCACCCCGCCTCGTGGGCAGTACTTC.

The rearrangement uses TRBV27 and TRBJ2-3, with 7 positions matching TRBD2. The CDR3 sequence is 14 residues long. J gave up 5 bases and V 2 bases, and 4 bases lay outside the gene matches. The germline V gene has CDR1 MNHEY and CDR2 SMNVEV (reference sequence). The CDR3 loop reads CASSLLGGVDTQYF. DNA for the CDR3: TGTGCCAGCAGTTTACTGGGGGGGGTAGATACGCAGTATTTT.

V is TRBV6-1 and J is TRBJ2-7; the match to TRBD2 covers 7 bases. The germline V gene has CDR1 MNHNS and CDR2 SASEGT. Losses at the gene ends were 5 bases for V and 3 bases for J; bases not matched to a gene: 7. This CDR3 region has 14 residues. The DNA for the CDR3 is TGTGCCAGCAGTATCGGACTAGTATTCTACGAGCAGTACTTC. Translated: CASSIGLVFYEQYF.

In regard to this clone: Other DNA sequences from this sample encode an identical CDR3 as well. This chain uses TRBV9 with TRBJ2-4; D is tentatively TRBD1 or TRBD2 (5 bases each). The V gene lost 3 bases and the J gene lost 8 bases, with 15 bases spanning the gap. The V gene's germline CDR1 is SGDLS and CDR2 YYNGEE. The CDR3 extends over 14 amino acids. The chain's CDR3 is CASSAGDQGDIQYF. Written as DNA, the CDR3 is TGTGCCAGCAGCGCTGGGGACCAGGGTGACATTCAGTACTTC.

The rearrangement links TRBV30 to TRBJ1-1; D possibly corresponds to TRBD1 (5 bases). The CDR3 is 16 residues long. Germline V gene data show CDR1 as GTSNPN and CDR2 as SVGIG (reference sequence). Trimming removed 0 bases from V and 4 bases from J, with 18 bases in between. The CDR3 loop is CAWSVRAAAGGTEAFF. CDR3 sequence (DNA): TGTGCCTGGAGTGTACGGGCGGCAGCTGGGGGCACTGAAGCTTTCTTT. Looking up the rest from reference TRBV30 and TRBJ1-1 gives the full variable domain: SQTIHQWPATLVQPVGSPLSLECTVEGTSNPNLYWYRQAAGRGLQLLFYSVGIGQISSEVPQNLSASRPQDRQFILSSKKLLLSDSGFYLCAWSVRAAAGGTEAFFGQGTRLTVV.

The chain recombines TRBV6-1 with TRBJ2-1; 7 positions agree with TRBD2. Germline-derived CDR1 and CDR2 are MNHNS and SASEGT. Trimming took 2 bases from V and 3 from J; bases not matched to a gene: 4. The CDR3 length is 15 residues. CDR3: CASSERSGVYNEQFF. CDR3 nucleotide sequence: TGTGCCAGCAGTGAAAGGAGCGGGGTCTACAATGAGCAGTTCTTC.

The gene calls are TRBV19 and TRBJ2-5, with 9 nucleotides matching TRBD1. The CDR3 covers 17 residues. Germline trimming cut 4 bases from V and 0 bases from J; bases unmatched to any gene: 9. In germline, CDR1 is LNHDA, CDR2 SQIVND (reference sequence). The CDR3 region has the DNA TGTGCCAGTAGTAGATTTTCGACAGGGGGGTACCAAGAGACCCAGTACTTC. Encoded protein: CASSRFSTGGYQETQYF.

The chain employs TRBV7-2 and TRBJ2-1; 8 bases align to TRBD2. Germline V CDR1 and CDR2: SGHTA, FQGNSA. V was clipped by 2 bases and J by 4 bases; unmatched bases: 7. This CDR3 is built from 16 residues. Here the CDR3 reads CASSLYPGLVYNEQFF. The CDR3 DNA sequence: TGTGCCAGCAGCTTATACCCGGGACTAGTTTACAATGAGCAGTTCTTC.

This clone was counted a few times. The J gene is TRBJ1-5, the V gene TRBV6-5; D call uncertain. Germline V gene lookup returns CDR1 MNHEY and CDR2 SVGAGI. The CDR3 is 13 amino acids. Trimming took off 7 bases at V and 9 bases at J, with 16 bases between the two ends. The CDR3 is CASTERPRGPQHF. The CDR3 nucleotides are TGTGCCAGCACCGAGCGACCCCGGGGGCCCCAGCATTTT.

This clone showed up just once. The chain has TRBV27 and TRBJ2-3; 7 nucleotides match TRBD1. The V gene's germline CDR1 is MNHEY and CDR2 SMNVEV (reference sequence). This CDR3 has 15 residues. Germline trimming cut 6 bases from V and 3 bases from J; bases unmatched to any gene: 9. The CDR3 nucleotides read TGTGCCAGCAGCGACAGGGCCAGGGGGACAGATACGCAGTATTTT. Protein: CASSDRARGTDTQYF.

The V call is TRBV19, the J call TRBJ2-3, with D uncertain. Trimming pared 5 bases from V and 2 bases from J, leaving 17 bases between. In germline, CDR1 is LNHDA, CDR2 SQIVND (reference sequence). The CDR3 runs 16 residues. The CDR3 loop reads CASSGWETTTTDTQYF. The CDR3 DNA is TGTGCCAGTAGTGGGTGGGAAACTACGACCACAGATACGCAGTATTTT. The whole variable domain, filled in from reference TRBV19 and TRBJ2-3, reads DGGITQSPKYLFRKEGQNVTLSCEQNLNHDAMYWYRQDPGQGLRLIYYSQIVNDFQKGDIAEGYSVSREKKESFPLTVTSAQKNPTAFYLCASSGWETTTTDTQYFGPGTRLTVL.

The chain is built from TRBV10-3 and TRBJ2-3; D remains unclear. Germline CDR1 is ENHRY and CDR2 is SYGVKD. V lost 2 bases to trimming and J lost 3 bases, with 9 bases between them. The CDR3 contains 14 residues. CDR3 DNA: TGTGCCATCAGTGAGGCACGTTTGACAGATACGCAGTATTTT. It encodes CAISEARLTDTQYF.